This T cell receptor (beta chain) appears in the sequencing data of a study of blood T cells in healthy people across ages. On the study more broadly: T cells yielded about one barcoded beta molecule per two cells through template switching. Broader study findings: Diversity estimated from one million T cells was considered an underestimate.

This clonotype occurred a few times. Its antigen is undetermined. Primed by a sample-barcoded 5' primer and a J-beta primer mix, a second PCR proceeded for 7 to 11 cycles. One entry per CDR3 protein, called by TCRdb with MiXCR from the 5' RACE reads. This repertoire shows 550,000 to 800,000 distinct CDR3 sequences, 32% found once; its top ten account for approximately 15%. The V gene end was trimmed by 5 bases and the J gene end by 5 bases; junction bases not matched to a gene: 10. The CDR3 length is 16 residues. Germline CDR1 and CDR2: MNHEY and SVGAGI. The V call is TRBV6-5, the J call TRBJ1-2; 11 bases line up with TRBD1. Sample: blood. The sequence was obtained from a woman of 80 years or more in good health. This CDR3 is CASSLLGQGAGYGYTF. The DNA of the CDR3 is TGTGCCAGCAGTCTCCTAGGACAGGGGGCGGGGTATGGCTACACCTTC.